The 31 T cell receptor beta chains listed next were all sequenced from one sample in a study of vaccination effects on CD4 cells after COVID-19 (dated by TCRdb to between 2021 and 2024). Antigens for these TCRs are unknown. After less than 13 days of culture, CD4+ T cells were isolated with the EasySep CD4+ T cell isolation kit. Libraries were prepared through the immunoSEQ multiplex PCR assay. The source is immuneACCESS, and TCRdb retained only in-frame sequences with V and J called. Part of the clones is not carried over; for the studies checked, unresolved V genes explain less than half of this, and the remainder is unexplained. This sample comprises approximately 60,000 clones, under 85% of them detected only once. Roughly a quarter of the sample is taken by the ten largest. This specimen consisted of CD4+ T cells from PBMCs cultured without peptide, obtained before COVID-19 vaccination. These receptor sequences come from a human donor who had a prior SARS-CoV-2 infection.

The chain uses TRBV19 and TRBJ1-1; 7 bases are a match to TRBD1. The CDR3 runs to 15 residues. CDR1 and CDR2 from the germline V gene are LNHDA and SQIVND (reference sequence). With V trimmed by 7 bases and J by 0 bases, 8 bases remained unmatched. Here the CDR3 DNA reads TGTGCCAGTATCGTAGGGGACAGAATGAACACTGAAGCTTTCTTT. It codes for CASIVGDRMNTEAFF.

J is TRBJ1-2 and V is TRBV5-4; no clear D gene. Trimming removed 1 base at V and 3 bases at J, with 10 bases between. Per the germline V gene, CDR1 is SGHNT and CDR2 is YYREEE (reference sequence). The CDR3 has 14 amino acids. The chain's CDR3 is CASSLYSRDYGYTF. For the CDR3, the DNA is TGTGCCAGCAGCTTGTACAGTCGGGACTATGGCTACACCTTC.

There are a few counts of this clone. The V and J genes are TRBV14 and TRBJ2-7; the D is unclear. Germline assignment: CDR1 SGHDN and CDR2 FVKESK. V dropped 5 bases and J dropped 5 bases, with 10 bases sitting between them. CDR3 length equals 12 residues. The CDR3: CASSVGLNEQYF. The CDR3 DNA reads TGTGCCAGCAGCGTGGGTCTTAACGAGCAGTACTTC.

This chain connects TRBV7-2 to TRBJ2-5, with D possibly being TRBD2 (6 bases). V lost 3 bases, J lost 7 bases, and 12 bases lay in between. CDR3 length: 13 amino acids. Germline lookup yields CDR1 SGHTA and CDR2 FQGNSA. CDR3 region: CASSFREAGTQYF. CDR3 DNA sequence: TGTGCCAGCAGCTTCAGGGAAGCGGGGACCCAGTACTTC.

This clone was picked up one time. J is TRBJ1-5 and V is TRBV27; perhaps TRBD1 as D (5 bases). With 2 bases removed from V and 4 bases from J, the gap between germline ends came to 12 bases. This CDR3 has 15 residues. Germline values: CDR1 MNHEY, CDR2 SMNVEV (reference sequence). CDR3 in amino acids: CASSLAFGGNQPQHF. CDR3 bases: TGTGCCAGCAGTTTAGCTTTCGGGGGAAATCAGCCCCAGCATTTT.

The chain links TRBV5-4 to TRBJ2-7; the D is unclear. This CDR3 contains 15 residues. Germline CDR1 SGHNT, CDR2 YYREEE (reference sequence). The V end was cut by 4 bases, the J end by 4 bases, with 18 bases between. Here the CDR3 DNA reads TGTGCCAGCAGCCCCGCCCGAACTGGGAATTACGAGCAGTACTTC. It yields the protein CASSPARTGNYEQYF.

CDR3 nucleotide sequence: TGTGCCAGCCTCCGGCGGGAAAACGAGGGCACTGAAGCTTTCTTT. Amino acid sequence: CASLRRENEGTEAFF. The J gene is TRBJ1-1, the V gene TRBV6-4; D is ambiguous. V gave up 8 bases and J gave up 4 bases, with 20 bases separating them. Per the germline V gene, CDR1 is MRHNA and CDR2 is SNTAGT. This CDR3 region has 15 residues.

The chain's CDR3 is CASSLQVSNQPQHF. The DNA for the CDR3 is TGTGCCAGCAGTTTACAGGTTAGCAATCAGCCCCAGCATTTT. The chain uses TRBV6-2 or TRBV6-3 and TRBJ1-5; possibly TRBD1 for D (5 bases). Germline assignment: CDR1 MNHEY and CDR2 SVGEGT. This CDR3 region has 14 residues. V dropped 4 bases and J dropped 0 bases, with 7 bases sitting between them.

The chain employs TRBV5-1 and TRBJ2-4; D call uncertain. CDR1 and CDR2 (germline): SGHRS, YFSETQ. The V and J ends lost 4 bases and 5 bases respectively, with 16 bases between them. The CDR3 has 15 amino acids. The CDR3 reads CASSLALQSQNIQYF. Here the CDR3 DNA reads TGCGCCAGCAGCCTGGCGCTCCAGTCTCAAAACATTCAGTACTTC.

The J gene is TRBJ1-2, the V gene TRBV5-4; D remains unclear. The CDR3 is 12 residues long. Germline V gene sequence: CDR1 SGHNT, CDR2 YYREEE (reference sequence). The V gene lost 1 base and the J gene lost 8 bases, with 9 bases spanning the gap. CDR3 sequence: CASSLPNLGYTF. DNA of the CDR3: TGTGCCAGCAGCTTGCCTAATCTAGGCTACACCTTC.

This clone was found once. The CDR3, as DNA: TGTGCCAGCAGTTACTCGACCCTGGGATCCTACGAGCAGTACTTC. It codes for CASSYSTLGSYEQYF. The rearrangement joins TRBV6-5 to TRBJ2-7; no clear D gene. There are 15 residues in the CDR3. Germline V gives CDR1 MNHEY, CDR2 SVGAGI. V was shortened by 0 bases and J by 1 base, with 10 bases between the two germline ends.

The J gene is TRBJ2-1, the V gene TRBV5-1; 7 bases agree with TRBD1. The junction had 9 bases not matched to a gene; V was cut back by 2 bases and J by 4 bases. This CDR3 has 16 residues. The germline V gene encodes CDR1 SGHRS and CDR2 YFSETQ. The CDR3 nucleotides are TGCGCCAGCAGCTTCCAGACAGGGAGAAGATACAATGAGCAGTTCTTC. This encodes CASSFQTGRRYNEQFF.

CDR3 DNA: TGTGCCAGCAGCTATGACAGGGCGCGGGGATTCACCGGGGAGCTGTTTTTT. It yields the protein CASSYDRARGFTGELFF. The chain couples TRBV13 to TRBJ2-2; perhaps TRBD1 as D (7 bases). Germline-derived CDR1 and CDR2 are PRHDT and FYEKMQ (reference sequence). This CDR3 is built from 17 residues. Between the trimmed V and J ends, which lost 4 bases and 4 bases, there was a span of 19 bases.

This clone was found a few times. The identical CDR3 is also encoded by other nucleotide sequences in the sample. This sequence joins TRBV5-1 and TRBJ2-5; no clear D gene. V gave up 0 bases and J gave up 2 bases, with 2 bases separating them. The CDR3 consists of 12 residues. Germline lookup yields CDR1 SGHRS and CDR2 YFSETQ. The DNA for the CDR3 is TGCGCCAGCAGCTTGGATCAAGAGACCCAGTACTTC. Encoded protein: CASSLDQETQYF.

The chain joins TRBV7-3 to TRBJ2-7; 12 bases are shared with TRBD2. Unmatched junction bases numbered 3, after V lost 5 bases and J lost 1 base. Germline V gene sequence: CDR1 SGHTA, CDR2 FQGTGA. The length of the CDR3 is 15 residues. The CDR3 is CASSATSGGSYEQYF. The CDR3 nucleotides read TGTGCCAGCAGCGCCACTAGCGGGGGGTCCTACGAGCAGTACTTC.

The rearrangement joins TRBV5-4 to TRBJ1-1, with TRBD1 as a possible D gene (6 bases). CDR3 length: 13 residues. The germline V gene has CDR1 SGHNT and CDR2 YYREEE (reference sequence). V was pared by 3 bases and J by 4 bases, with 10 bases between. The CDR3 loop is CASSSDRGTEAFF. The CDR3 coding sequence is TGTGCCAGCAGCTCGGACAGAGGCACTGAAGCTTTCTTT.

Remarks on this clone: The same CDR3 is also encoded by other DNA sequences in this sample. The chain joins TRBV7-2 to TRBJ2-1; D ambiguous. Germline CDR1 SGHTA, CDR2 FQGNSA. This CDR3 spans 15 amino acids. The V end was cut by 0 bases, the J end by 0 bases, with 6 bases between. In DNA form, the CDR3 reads TGTGCCAGCAGCTTAGCTGGGGTCTCCTACAATGAGCAGTTCTTC. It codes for CASSLAGVSYNEQFF.

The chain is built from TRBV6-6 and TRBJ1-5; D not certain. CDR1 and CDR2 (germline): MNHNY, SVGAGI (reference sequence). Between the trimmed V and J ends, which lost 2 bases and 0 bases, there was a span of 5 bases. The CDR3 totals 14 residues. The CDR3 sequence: CASSYGYSNQPQHF. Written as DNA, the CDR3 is TGTGCCAGCAGTTACGGGTATAGCAATCAGCCCCAGCATTTT.

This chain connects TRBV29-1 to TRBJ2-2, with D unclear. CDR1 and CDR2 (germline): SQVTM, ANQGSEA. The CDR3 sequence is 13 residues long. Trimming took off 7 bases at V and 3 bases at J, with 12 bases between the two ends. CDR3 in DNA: TGCAGCGCCCTCTTTGGCCACACCGGGGAGCTGTTTTTT. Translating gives CSALFGHTGELFF.

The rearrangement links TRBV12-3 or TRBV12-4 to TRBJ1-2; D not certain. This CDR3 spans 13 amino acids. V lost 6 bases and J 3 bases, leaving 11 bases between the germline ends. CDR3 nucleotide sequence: TGTGCCAGCAGCCCCGGGTCTTACTATGGCTACACCTTC. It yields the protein CASSPGSYYGYTF.

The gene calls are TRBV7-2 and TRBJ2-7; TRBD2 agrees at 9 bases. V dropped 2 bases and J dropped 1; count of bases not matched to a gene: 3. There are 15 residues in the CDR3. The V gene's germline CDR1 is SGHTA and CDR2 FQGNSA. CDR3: CASSLSGGTSYEQYF. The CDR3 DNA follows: TGTGCCAGCAGCTTAAGCGGGGGGACGTCCTACGAGCAGTACTTC.

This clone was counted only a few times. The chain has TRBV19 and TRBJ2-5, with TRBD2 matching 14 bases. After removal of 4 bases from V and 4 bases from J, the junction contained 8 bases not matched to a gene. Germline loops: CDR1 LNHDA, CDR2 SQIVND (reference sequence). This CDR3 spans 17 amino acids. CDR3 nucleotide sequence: TGTGCCAGTAGTACCCCACCGGGACTAGCGGGAGCAGAGACCCAGTACTTC. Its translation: CASSTPPGLAGAETQYF.

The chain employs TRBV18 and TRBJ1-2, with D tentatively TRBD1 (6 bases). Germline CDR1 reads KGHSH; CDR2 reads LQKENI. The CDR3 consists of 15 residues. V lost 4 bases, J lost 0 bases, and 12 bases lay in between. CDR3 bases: TGTGCCAGCTCACTACAACAGGGATCTAACTATGGCTACACCTTC. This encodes CASSLQQGSNYGYTF.

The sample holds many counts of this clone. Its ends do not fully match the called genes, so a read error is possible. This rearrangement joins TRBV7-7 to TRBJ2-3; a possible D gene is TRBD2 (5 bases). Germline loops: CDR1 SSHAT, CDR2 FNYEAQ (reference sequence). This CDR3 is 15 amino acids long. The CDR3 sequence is CASSFGNSVTDTQYF. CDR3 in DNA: TGTGCTAGCAGCTTCGGGAATAGCGTCACAGATACGCAGTATTTT.

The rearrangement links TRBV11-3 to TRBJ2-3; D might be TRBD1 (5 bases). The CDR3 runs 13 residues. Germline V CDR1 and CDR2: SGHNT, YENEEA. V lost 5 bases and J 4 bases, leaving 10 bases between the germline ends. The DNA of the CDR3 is TGTGCCAGCAGCCCAGGGCTGGCAGATACGCAGTATTTT. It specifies CASSPGLADTQYF.

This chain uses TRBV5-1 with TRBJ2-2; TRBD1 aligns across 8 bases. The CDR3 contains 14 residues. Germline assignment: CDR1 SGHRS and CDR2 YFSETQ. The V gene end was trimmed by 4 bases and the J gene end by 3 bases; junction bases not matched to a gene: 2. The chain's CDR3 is CASSRTGYTGELFF. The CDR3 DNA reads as TGCGCCAGCAGCCGGACAGGGTACACCGGGGAGCTGTTTTTT.

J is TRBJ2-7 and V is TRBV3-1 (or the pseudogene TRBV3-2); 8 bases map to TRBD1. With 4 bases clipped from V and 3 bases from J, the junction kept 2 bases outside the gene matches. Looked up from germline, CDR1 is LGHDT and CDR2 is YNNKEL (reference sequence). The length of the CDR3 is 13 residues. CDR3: CASSPGTGYEQYF. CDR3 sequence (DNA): TGTGCCAGCAGCCCAGGGACAGGCTACGAGCAGTACTTC.

Here the CDR3 DNA reads TGTGCCAGCAGCTACCGGGAGATCGGAGATACGCAGTATTTT. It codes for CASSYREIGDTQYF. The chain combines TRBV7-2 with TRBJ2-3; perhaps TRBD2 as D (6 bases). The germline CDR1 and CDR2 sequences are SGHTA and FQGNSA. The V gene lost 4 bases and the J gene lost 5 bases, with 13 bases spanning the gap. This CDR3 contains 14 residues.

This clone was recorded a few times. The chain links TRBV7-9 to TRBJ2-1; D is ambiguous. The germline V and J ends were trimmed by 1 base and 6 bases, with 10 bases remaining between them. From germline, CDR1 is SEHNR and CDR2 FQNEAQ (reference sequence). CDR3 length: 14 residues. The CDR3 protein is CASSLVVPFNEQFF. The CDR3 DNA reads TGTGCCAGCAGCTTAGTTGTGCCCTTCAATGAGCAGTTCTTC. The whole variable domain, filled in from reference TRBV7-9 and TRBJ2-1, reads DTGVSQNPRHKITKRGQNVTFRCDPISEHNRLYWYRQTLGQGPEFLTYFQNEAQLEKSRLLSDRFSAERPKGSFSTLEIQRTEQGDSAMYLCASSLVVPFNEQFFGPGTRLTVL.

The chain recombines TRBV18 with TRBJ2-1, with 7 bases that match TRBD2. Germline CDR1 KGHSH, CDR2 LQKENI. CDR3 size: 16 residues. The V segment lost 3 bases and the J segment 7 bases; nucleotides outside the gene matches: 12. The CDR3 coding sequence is TGTGCCAGCTCACCCCCCGGGGGGTTGGTTAGGAATGAGCAGTTCTTC. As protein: CASSPPGGLVRNEQFF.

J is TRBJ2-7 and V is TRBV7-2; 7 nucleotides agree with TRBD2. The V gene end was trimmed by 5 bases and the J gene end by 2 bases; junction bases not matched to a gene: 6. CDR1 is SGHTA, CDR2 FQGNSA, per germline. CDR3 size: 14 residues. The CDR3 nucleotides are TGTGCCAGCAGCATACGGGGGGACGCCTACGAGCAGTACTTC. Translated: CASSIRGDAYEQYF.